Presented here are 22 T cell receptor beta chains from one specimen sequenced in a study of OX40 agonist ivuxolimab in advanced cancers. Generated by immunoSEQ multiplex PCR, the TCRdb table keeps only in-frame clones and is missing some. Found here are more than 35,000 clones, about 78% of them singletons; the top ten hold 21%. Sequences were derived from CD4+ or CD8+ T cells sorted from blood, sampled in a trial of the OX40 agonist ivuxolimab. All receptors come from an adult with an advanced solid tumor such as melanoma, head and neck, liver or kidney cancer.

V and J are TRBV7-6 and TRBJ2-5; 7 bases fit TRBD1. The CDR3 covers 15 residues. Germline CDR1 reads SGHVS; CDR2 reads FNYEAQ. V was pared by 5 bases and J by 2 bases, with 8 bases of the junction left unmatched. CDR3 bases: TGTGCCAGCAGCCCCGGACAGGTTTTACAAGAGACCCAGTACTTC. Protein sequence: CASSPGQVLQETQYF.

The chain has TRBV11-1 and TRBJ2-2, with 8 nucleotides matching TRBD2. The CDR3 is 16 residues long. V was pared by 2 bases and J by 4 bases, with 6 bases of the junction left unmatched. From germline, CDR1 is SGHAT and CDR2 FQDESV (reference sequence). The CDR3 sequence: CASSLFAGGPTGELFF. CDR3 DNA sequence: TGTGCCAGCAGCTTATTCGCGGGGGGCCCCACCGGGGAGCTGTTTTTT.

V and J are TRBV6-5 and TRBJ1-1; D not resolved. Per germline, CDR1 MNHEY and CDR2 SVGAGI. Deletions cut 8 bases from V and 7 bases from J, with 14 bases between. This CDR3 region has 12 residues. This CDR3 is CASCDENGEAFF. In DNA form, the CDR3 reads TGTGCCAGCTGCGATGAAAACGGTGAAGCTTTCTTT.

This chain joins TRBV7-9 and TRBJ1-1; the D gene is possibly TRBD1 (6 bases). The CDR3 has 16 amino acids. Germline V lookup: CDR1 SEHNR, CDR2 FQNEAQ (reference sequence). The V end lost 7 bases, the J end lost 1 base, and 19 bases lay between the germline ends. The CDR3 loop is CASNLPSDRPNTEAFF. The CDR3 DNA reads TGTGCCAGCAATTTACCCTCGGACAGACCGAACACTGAAGCTTTCTTT.

This sequence joins TRBV9 and TRBJ2-7, with D perhaps TRBD2 (5 bases). Germline CDR1 reads SGDLS; CDR2 reads YYNGEE. The V and J ends lost 0 bases and 0 bases respectively, with 7 bases between them. This CDR3 comprises 14 residues. CDR3 sequence reads: CASSVGTFSYEQYF. CDR3 sequence (DNA): TGTGCCAGCAGCGTAGGGACTTTCTCCTACGAGCAGTACTTC.

V and J are TRBV7-2 and TRBJ2-1, with 11 positions matching TRBD2. The CDR3 has 17 residues. V was pared by 5 bases and J by 8 bases, with 14 bases of the junction left unmatched. Germline V CDR1 and CDR2: SGHTA, FQGNSA. The CDR3 here is CASSLRLAGSLWDEQFF. In DNA, the CDR3 is TGTGCCAGCAGCCTCCGACTAGCGGGGTCCTTATGGGATGAGCAGTTCTTC. The whole variable domain, filled in from reference TRBV7-2 and TRBJ2-1, reads GAGVSQSPSNKVTEKGKDVELRCDPISGHTALYWYRQSLGQGLEFLIYFQGNSAPDKSGLPSDRFSAERTGGSVSTLTIQRTQQEDSAVYLCASSLRLAGSLWDEQFFGPGTRLTVL.

This chain uses TRBV2 with TRBJ2-1; 7 nucleotides line up with TRBD1. Per the germline V gene, CDR1 is SNHLY and CDR2 is FYNNEI. The V segment lost 1 base and the J segment 3 bases; nucleotides outside the gene matches: 6. The CDR3 loop spans 16 amino acids. CDR3: CASSEEGGRVYNEQFF. The CDR3 nucleotides are TGTGCCAGCAGTGAAGAAGGGGGCCGGGTCTACAATGAGCAGTTCTTC.

The chain combines TRBV5-1 with TRBJ2-3; 8 bases map to TRBD2. The V gene's germline CDR1 is SGHRS and CDR2 YFSETQ. The CDR3 is 15 amino acids. V lost 5 bases, J lost 5 bases, and 10 bases stayed unmatched. The CDR3: CASRDGRREVDTQYF. The CDR3 DNA is TGCGCCAGCAGAGACGGGAGGCGGGAGGTAGATACGCAGTATTTT.

This clone was seen once. A read error may explain this, as a much larger clone is one base away. The V and J genes are TRBV5-6 and TRBJ1-5; D unresolved. V lost 2 bases to trimming and J lost 0 bases, with 3 bases between them. The germline gives CDR1 SGHDT, CDR2 YYEEEE. The CDR3 runs 13 residues. CDR3: CASSLGSNQPQHF. Written as DNA, the CDR3 is TGTGCCAGCAGCTTAGGTAGCAATCAGCCCCAGCATTTT.

Here the CDR3 DNA reads TGTGCCAGCAGCGTAGGCCAAATGAACACTGAAGCTTTCTTT. Its protein is CASSVGQMNTEAFF. The J gene is TRBJ1-1, the V gene TRBV9, with D unclear. The CDR3 covers 14 residues. V was shortened by 0 bases and J by 0 bases, with 6 bases between the two germline ends. From germline, CDR1 is SGDLS and CDR2 YYNGEE.

There are a few counts of this clone. The chain uses TRBV6-1 and TRBJ1-4; TRBD1 matches at 9 bases. Looked up from germline, CDR1 is MNHNS and CDR2 is SASEGT. Germline trimming cut 6 bases from V and 7 bases from J; bases unmatched to any gene: 6. CDR3 length equals 14 residues. The CDR3 is CASRSTGGIEKLFF. The DNA for the CDR3 is TGTGCCAGCAGATCGACAGGGGGTATTGAAAAACTGTTTTTT.

There are many counts of this clone. The chain joins TRBV29-1 to TRBJ2-1; the D gene could be TRBD1 or TRBD2 (5 bases each). The V and J ends lost 4 bases and 6 bases respectively, with 19 bases between them. Germline CDR1 is SQVTM and CDR2 is ANQGSEA. CDR3 length equals 15 residues. The CDR3 reads CSVVLRAGTGNEQFF. Here the CDR3 DNA reads TGCAGCGTTGTATTAAGGGCAGGGACGGGCAATGAGCAGTTCTTC.

The rearrangement uses TRBV2 and TRBJ2-1, with 9 nucleotides matching TRBD1. The CDR3 runs to 18 residues. The ends lost 5 bases at V and 5 bases at J; junction bases unmatched: 16. Germline V gene lookup returns CDR1 SNHLY and CDR2 FYNNEI. CDR3: CASSSSRDRDWTDNEQFF. CDR3 DNA sequence: TGTGCCAGCAGTTCGTCCCGGGACAGGGATTGGACAGACAATGAGCAGTTCTTC.

The chain has TRBV9 and TRBJ2-5; D is uncertain. Per germline, CDR1 SGDLS and CDR2 YYNGEE. The CDR3 extends over 14 amino acids. V was clipped by 0 bases and J by 0 bases, with 6 bases between them. The DNA of the CDR3 is TGTGCCAGCAGCGTAGCAGGAAACCAAGAGACCCAGTACTTC. Translation gives CASSVAGNQETQYF.

The V and J genes are TRBV27 and TRBJ1-2; D may be TRBD1 (6 bases). V was shortened by 7 bases and J by 3 bases, with 15 bases between the two germline ends. The CDR3 totals 14 residues. Germline loops: CDR1 MNHEY, CDR2 SMNVEV (reference sequence). In DNA form, the CDR3 reads TGTGCCAGCATGGCCGGGGGCCCGGACTATGGCTACACCTTC. It translates to CASMAGGPDYGYTF.

This clone was counted a few times. The chain recombines TRBV7-8 with TRBJ1-2, with a possible D match to TRBD1 (6 bases). CDR1 is SGHVS, CDR2 FQNEAQ, per germline. This CDR3 has 14 amino acids. Between the trimmed V and J ends, which lost 1 base and 0 bases, there was a span of 6 bases. This CDR3 is CASSLDRANYGYTF. The CDR3 DNA reads as TGTGCCAGCAGCTTAGACAGGGCTAACTATGGCTACACCTTC.

V usage is TRBV4-3 and J usage is TRBJ1-4; perhaps TRBD1 as D (5 bases). Germline CDR1 and CDR2: LGHNA and YSLEER. The CDR3 has 18 residues. V lost 0 bases to trimming and J lost 0 bases, with 14 bases between them. The CDR3 sequence: CASSQEAGHFATNEKLFF. CDR3 nucleotides: TGCGCCAGCAGCCAAGAAGCCGGACACTTTGCAACTAATGAAAAACTGTTTTTT.

This clone is labeled as large. The rearrangement joins TRBV13 to TRBJ2-7; TRBD2 matches at 9 bases. The germline gives CDR1 PRHDT, CDR2 FYEKMQ (reference sequence). V lost 5 bases and J lost 5; bases outside the gene matches: 10. The CDR3 extends over 15 amino acids. Here the CDR3 reads CASSGLAGTVDEQYF. CDR3 DNA sequence: TGTGCCAGCAGCGGCCTAGCGGGAACTGTCGACGAGCAGTACTTC.

The chain couples TRBV7-8 to TRBJ1-2, with D perhaps matching TRBD1 (5 bases). Germline CDR1 reads SGHVS; CDR2 reads FQNEAQ. CDR3 length: 15 residues. V was cut by 1 base and J by 2 bases, with 11 bases left in between. CDR3 DNA sequence: TGTGCCAGCAGCTTAGAGCTGGGGCTGAACTATGGCTACACCTTC. It codes for CASSLELGLNYGYTF.

This chain connects TRBV2 to TRBJ1-1; D not certain. The V end lost 8 bases, the J end lost 5 bases, and 12 bases lay between the germline ends. Germline V CDR1 and CDR2: SNHLY, FYNNEI. This CDR3 has 12 amino acids. The CDR3 sequence: CASPVRGTEAFF. CDR3 nucleotide sequence: TGTGCCAGCCCCGTCCGGGGAACTGAAGCTTTCTTT.

V and J are TRBV7-9 and TRBJ1-3, with D uncertain. Germline V gene lookup returns CDR1 SEHNR and CDR2 FQNEAQ (reference sequence). V gave up 2 bases and J gave up 2 bases, with 10 bases separating them. The CDR3 has 15 amino acids. CDR3 protein: CASSLSREPGNTIYF. The CDR3 DNA follows: TGTGCCAGCAGCTTAAGCCGGGAGCCTGGAAACACCATATATTTT.

The chain recombines TRBV5-4 with TRBJ2-3; tentative D call: TRBD2 (7 bases). V gave up 4 bases and J gave up 0 bases, with 18 bases separating them. The CDR3 spans 17 residues. Germline CDR1 is SGHNT and CDR2 is YYREEE (reference sequence). The CDR3 DNA follows: TGTGCCAGCAGCCTGGGCGGAGGGGGAGGGAGCACAGATACGCAGTATTTT. It yields the protein CASSLGGGGGSTDTQYF.